Sequencing of this TCR beta chain was carried out in a study of Ad26.COV2.S vaccination and SARS-CoV-2 variants. About the research overall: Ad26.COV2.S, an intramuscular injection, was given once or twice 56 days apart. Study results and limitations: TCR breadth and depth analyses may have underestimated total T cell responses.

The treatment is: roughly 18 received Ad26.COV2.S at low or high dose, single or two shots; roughly five received placebo; per-sample allocation not given. Sampling occurred on day 63 after the first vaccine or placebo injection. At a Boston site, the person donating was an adult of 18-55 years. The CDR3 sequence is 14 residues long. Germline loops: CDR1 LGHDT, CDR2 YNNKEL (reference sequence). The ends were cut back, 4 bases at V and 5 bases at J, with 15 bases in the middle. Assay used: immunoSEQ multiplex PCR; TCRdb lists only in-frame clones, some missing. The sample holds about 440,000 clones, around nine tenths seen once. In the case of this clone: Its antigen remains unidentified.

The chain is built from TRBV3-1 (or the pseudogene TRBV3-2) and TRBJ2-7; D assignment may be TRBD1 or TRBD2 (5 bases each). The specimen comprised peripheral blood, sampled in a trial of Ad26.COV2.S vaccine versus placebo. This clonotype originated in a person aged 18 to 65 who received the Ad26.COV2.S COVID-19 vaccine or a placebo. Written as DNA, the CDR3 is TGTGCCAGCAGCCCGACCCAGAGGGGCGACGAGCAGTACTTC. Translation gives CASSPTQRGDEQYF.